A selection of T cell receptor beta chains follows, all from one sample in a study of CD8 T cells in Susac syndrome. MiXCR, applied by TCRdb to the immunoSEQ multiplex PCR reads, yields one record per CDR3 protein. The repertoire holds more than 95,000 distinct CDR3 sequences, with about 95% as singletons. Sequencing used CD4+ T cells from PBMCs. These receptors were collected from a human donor in good health. Each CDR3 is given with its conserved first and last residue. The order of the fields is V gene, D gene, J gene, clone size, CDR3 protein, CDR3 DNA. A D gene is named only where the DNA matches it firmly. Size is stated for part of the rows, as once, few or many counts, or as a class when the clone is expanded.

V gene: TRBV5-1; D gene: TRBD1; J gene: TRBJ2-7; clone size: NA; CDR3 protein: CASSFGTGGYEQYF; CDR3 DNA: TGCGCCAGCAGCTTCGGGACAGGGGGCTACGAGCAGTACTTC
V gene: TRBV7-2; D gene: NA; J gene: TRBJ1-2; clone size: NA; CDR3 protein: CASSPNLAGNGYTF; CDR3 DNA: TGTGCCAGCAGCCCGAACTTAGCAGGGAATGGCTACACCTTC
V gene: TRBV3-1; D gene: TRBD1; J gene: TRBJ1-5; clone size: NA; CDR3 protein: CASSQAGTGRNQPQHF; CDR3 DNA: TGTGCCAGCAGCCAGGCCGGGACAGGGAGGAATCAGCCCCAGCATTTT
V gene: TRBV30; D gene: TRBD1; J gene: TRBJ1-1; clone size: NA; CDR3 protein: CAWSVESQGGYAFF; CDR3 DNA: TGTGCCTGGAGTGTCGAAAGTCAGGGGGGTTATGCTTTCTTT
V gene: TRBV2; D gene: TRBD1; J gene: TRBJ2-4; clone size: NA; CDR3 protein: CASDPWTGVKNIQYF; CDR3 DNA: TGTGCCAGCGATCCGTGGACAGGGGTCAAAAACATTCAGTACTTC
V gene: TRBV20-1; D gene: NA; J gene: TRBJ1-2; clone size: NA; CDR3 protein: CSAKITGIRYGYTF; CDR3 DNA: TGCAGTGCTAAAATTACAGGGATTCGCTATGGCTACACCTTC
V gene: TRBV7-2; D gene: NA; J gene: TRBJ1-2; clone size: NA; CDR3 protein: CASSFDTLGYGYTF; CDR3 DNA: TGTGCCAGCAGCTTCGACACCCTCGGATATGGCTACACCTTC
V gene: TRBV11-2; D gene: NA; J gene: TRBJ2-7; clone size: NA; CDR3 protein: CASSSRDGPYEQYF; CDR3 DNA: TGTGCCAGCAGCTCGCGGGACGGACCCTACGAGCAGTACTTC
V gene: TRBV14; D gene: NA; J gene: TRBJ2-2; clone size: once; CDR3 protein: CASSRQYFNTGELFF; CDR3 DNA: TGTGCCAGCAGCCGGCAGTACTTTAACACCGGGGAGCTGTTTTTT
V gene: TRBV3-1; D gene: NA; J gene: TRBJ1-5; clone size: NA; CDR3 protein: CASSPTDSNQPQHF; CDR3 DNA: TGTGCCAGCAGCCCAACGGATAGCAATCAGCCCCAGCATTTT
V gene: TRBV25-1; D gene: TRBD1; J gene: TRBJ2-7; clone size: NA; CDR3 protein: CASSEYMDRGGEQYF; CDR3 DNA: TGTGCCAGCAGTGAATATATGGACAGGGGAGGCGAGCAGTACTTC
V gene: TRBV20-1; D gene: NA; J gene: TRBJ2-3; clone size: NA; CDR3 protein: CSGPPAGDPDTQYF; CDR3 DNA: TGCAGTGGGCCTCCGGCTGGGGACCCAGATACGCAGTATTTT
V gene: TRBV2; D gene: NA; J gene: TRBJ2-1; clone size: once; CDR3 protein: CASGRGRYNEQFF; CDR3 DNA: TGTGCCAGCGGGCGGGGCCGTTACAATGAGCAGTTCTTC
V gene: TRBV7-2; D gene: TRBD1; J gene: TRBJ2-1; clone size: NA; CDR3 protein: CASSFPDRGVDEQFF; CDR3 DNA: TGTGCCAGCAGCTTCCCGGACAGGGGAGTGGATGAGCAGTTCTTC
V gene: TRBV19; D gene: NA; J gene: TRBJ1-5; clone size: NA; CDR3 protein: CASSIDLVNRAHKGNQPQHF; CDR3 DNA: TGTGCCAGTAGTATAGATCTGGTAAATCGAGCCCATAAGGGGAATCAGCCCCAGCATTTT
V gene: TRBV10-3; D gene: NA; J gene: TRBJ1-1; clone size: once; CDR3 protein: CAISSGGSLNTEAFF; CDR3 DNA: TGTGCCATCAGCTCTGGCGGGTCCTTGAACACTGAAGCTTTCTTT